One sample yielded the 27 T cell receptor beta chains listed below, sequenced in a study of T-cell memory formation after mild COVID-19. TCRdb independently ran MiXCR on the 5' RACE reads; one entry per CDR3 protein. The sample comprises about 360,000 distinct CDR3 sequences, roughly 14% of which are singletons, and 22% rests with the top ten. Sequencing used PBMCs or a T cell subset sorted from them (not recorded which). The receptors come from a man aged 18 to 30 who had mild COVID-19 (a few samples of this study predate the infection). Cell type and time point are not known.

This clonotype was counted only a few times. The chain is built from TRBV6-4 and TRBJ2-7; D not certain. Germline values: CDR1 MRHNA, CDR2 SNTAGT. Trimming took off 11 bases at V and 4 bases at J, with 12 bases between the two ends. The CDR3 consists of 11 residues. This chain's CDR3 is CAPPNWYEQYV. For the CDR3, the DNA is TGTGCCCCCCCTAACTGGTACGAGCAGTACGTC.

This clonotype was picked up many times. In nucleotides, the CDR3 is TGTGCCAGCAGGGGTCTTTATAGGGAGAGCACAGATACGCAGTATTTT. Translating it yields CASRGLYRESTDTQYF. The chain employs TRBV25-1 and TRBJ2-3, with D possibly being TRBD2 (5 bases). Germline assignment: CDR1 MGHDK and CDR2 SYGVNS. This CDR3 has 16 amino acids. V dropped 6 bases and J dropped 0 bases, with 16 bases sitting between them.

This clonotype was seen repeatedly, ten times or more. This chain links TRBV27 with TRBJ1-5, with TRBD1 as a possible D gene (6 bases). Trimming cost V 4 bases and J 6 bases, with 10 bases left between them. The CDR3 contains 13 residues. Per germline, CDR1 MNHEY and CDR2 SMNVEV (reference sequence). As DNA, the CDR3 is TGTGCCAGCAGTTCCAGGGGAGGTCAGCCCCAGCATTTT. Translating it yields CASSSRGGQPQHF.

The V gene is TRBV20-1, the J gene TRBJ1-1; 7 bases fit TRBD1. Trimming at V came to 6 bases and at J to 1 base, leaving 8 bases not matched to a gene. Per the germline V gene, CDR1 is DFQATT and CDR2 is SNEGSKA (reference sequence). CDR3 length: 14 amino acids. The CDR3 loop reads CSARRTGANTEAFF. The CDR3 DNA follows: TGCAGTGCGCGGAGAACAGGGGCGAACACTGAAGCTTTCTTT.

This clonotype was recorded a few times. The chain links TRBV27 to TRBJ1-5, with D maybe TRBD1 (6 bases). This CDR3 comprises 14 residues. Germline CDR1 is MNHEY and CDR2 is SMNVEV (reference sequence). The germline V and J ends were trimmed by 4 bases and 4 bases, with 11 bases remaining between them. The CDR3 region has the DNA TGTGCCAGCAGTTCTGGCAGGGGAAATCAGCCCCAGCATTTT. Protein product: CASSSGRGNQPQHF.

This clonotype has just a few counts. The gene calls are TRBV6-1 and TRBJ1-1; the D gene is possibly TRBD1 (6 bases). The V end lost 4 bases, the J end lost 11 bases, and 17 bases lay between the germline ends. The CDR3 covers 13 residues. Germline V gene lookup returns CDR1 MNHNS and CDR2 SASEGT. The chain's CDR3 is CASSALDSTMAFF. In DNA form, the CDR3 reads TGTGCCAGCAGTGCCCTGGACAGTACTATGGCTTTCTTT.

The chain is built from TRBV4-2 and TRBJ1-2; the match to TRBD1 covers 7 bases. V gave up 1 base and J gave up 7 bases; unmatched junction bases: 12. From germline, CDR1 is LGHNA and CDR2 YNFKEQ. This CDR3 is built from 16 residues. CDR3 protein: CASSQGVLAGGSGYTF. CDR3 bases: TGTGCCAGCAGCCAAGGGGTATTGGCAGGGGGGAGTGGCTACACCTTC.

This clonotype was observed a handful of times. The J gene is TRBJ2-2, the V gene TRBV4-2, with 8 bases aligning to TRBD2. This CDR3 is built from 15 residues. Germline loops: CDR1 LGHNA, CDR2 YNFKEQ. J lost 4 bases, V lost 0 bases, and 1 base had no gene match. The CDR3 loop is CASSQDLAGTGELFF. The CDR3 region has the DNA TGTGCCAGCAGCCAAGACCTAGCGGGCACCGGGGAGCTGTTTTTT.

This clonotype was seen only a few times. The CDR3: CASSAYKDSYNEQFF. Written as DNA, the CDR3 is TGCGCCAGCAGCGCTTATAAGGACTCCTACAATGAGCAGTTCTTC. This chain joins TRBV5-1 and TRBJ2-1; D not resolved. The CDR3 totals 15 residues. V was trimmed by 4 bases and J by 0 bases, leaving 11 bases between them. The germline V gene has CDR1 SGHRS and CDR2 YFSETQ.

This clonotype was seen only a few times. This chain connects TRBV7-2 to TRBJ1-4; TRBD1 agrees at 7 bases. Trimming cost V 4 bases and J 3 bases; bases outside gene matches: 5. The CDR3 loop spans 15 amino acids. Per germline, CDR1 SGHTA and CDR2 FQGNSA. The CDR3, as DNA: TGTGCCAGCAGCTCACAGGGGTTTGCTAATGAAAAACTGTTTTTT. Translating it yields CASSSQGFANEKLFF. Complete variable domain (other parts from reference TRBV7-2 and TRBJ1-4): GAGVSQSPSNKVTEKGKDVELRCDPISGHTALYWYRQSLGQGLEFLIYFQGNSAPDKSGLPSDRFSAERTGGSVSTLTIQRTQQEDSAVYLCASSSQGFANEKLFFGSGTQLSVL.

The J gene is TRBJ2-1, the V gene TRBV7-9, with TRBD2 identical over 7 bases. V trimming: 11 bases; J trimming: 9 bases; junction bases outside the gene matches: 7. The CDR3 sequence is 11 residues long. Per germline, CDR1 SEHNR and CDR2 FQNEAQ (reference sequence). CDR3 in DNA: TGTGCCTCGGACGGGGGGAGTGAGCAGTTCTTC. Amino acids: CASDGGSEQFF.

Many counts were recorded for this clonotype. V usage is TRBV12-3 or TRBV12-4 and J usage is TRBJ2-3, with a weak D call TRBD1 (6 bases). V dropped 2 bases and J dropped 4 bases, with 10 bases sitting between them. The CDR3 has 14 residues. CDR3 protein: CASSLSPGADTQYF. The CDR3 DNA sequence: TGTGCCAGCAGTTTAAGTCCAGGGGCAGATACGCAGTATTTT.

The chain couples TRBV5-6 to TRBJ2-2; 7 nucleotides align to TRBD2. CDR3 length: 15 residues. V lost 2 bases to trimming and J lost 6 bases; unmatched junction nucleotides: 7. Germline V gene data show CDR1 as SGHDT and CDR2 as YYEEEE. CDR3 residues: CASSLTGTTAGELFF. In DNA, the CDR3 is TGTGCCAGCAGCTTAACCGGGACTACCGCCGGGGAGCTGTTTTTT.

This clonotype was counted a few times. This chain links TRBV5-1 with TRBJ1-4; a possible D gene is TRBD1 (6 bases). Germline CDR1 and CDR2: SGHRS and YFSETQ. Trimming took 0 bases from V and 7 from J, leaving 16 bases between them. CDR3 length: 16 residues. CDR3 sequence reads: CASSLVPRGDFEKLFF. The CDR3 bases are TGCGCCAGCAGCTTGGTCCCCAGGGGCGATTTTGAAAAACTGTTTTTT.

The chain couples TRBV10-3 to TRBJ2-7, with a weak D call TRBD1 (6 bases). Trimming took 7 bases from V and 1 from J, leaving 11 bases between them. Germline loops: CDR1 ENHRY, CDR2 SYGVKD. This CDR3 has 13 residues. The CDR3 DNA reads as TGTGCCATCAAACCGACAGGTTCCTACGAGCAGTACGTC. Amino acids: CAIKPTGSYEQYV.

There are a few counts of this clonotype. The CDR3 sequence: CASSLSRANQPQHF. The CDR3 DNA reads TGTGCCAGCAGTTTAAGCAGGGCGAATCAGCCCCAGCATTTT. The rearrangement joins TRBV12-3 or TRBV12-4 to TRBJ1-5, with D possibly being TRBD1 (5 bases). V was clipped by 2 bases and J by 4 bases, with 9 bases between them. CDR3 length: 14 residues.

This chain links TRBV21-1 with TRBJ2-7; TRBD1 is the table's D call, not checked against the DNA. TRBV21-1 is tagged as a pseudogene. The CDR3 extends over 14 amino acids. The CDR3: CGSRPGTYTYEQYF. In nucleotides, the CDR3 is TGTGGCAGCCGACCCGGGACATATACCTACGAGCAGTACTTC.

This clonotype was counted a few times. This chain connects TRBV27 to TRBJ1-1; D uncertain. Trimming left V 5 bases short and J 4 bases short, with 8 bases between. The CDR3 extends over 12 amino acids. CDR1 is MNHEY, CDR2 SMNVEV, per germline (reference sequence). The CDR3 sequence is CASSRWGTEAFF. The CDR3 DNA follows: TGTGCCAGCAGTCGGTGGGGCACTGAAGCTTTCTTT.

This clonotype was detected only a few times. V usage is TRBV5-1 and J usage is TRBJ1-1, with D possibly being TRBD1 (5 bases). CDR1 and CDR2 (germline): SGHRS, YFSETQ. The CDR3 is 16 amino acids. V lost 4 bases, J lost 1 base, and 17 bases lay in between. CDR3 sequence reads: CASSLGPLGPNTEAFF. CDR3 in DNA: TGCGCCAGCAGCCTCGGTCCTCTGGGACCGAACACTGAAGCTTTCTTT.

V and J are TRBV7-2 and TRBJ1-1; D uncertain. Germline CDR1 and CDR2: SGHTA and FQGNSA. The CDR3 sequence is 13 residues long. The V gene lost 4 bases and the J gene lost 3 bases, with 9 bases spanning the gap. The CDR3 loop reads CASSSDTDTEAFF. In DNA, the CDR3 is TGTGCCAGCAGCTCCGATACGGACACTGAAGCTTTCTTT.

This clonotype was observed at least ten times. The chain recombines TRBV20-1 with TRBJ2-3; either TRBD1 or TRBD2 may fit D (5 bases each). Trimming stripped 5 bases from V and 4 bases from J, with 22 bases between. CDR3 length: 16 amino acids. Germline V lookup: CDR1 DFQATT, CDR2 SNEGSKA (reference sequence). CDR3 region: CSAAPGTSGGADTQYF. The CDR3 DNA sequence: TGCAGTGCTGCACCAGGGACCTCCGGAGGCGCAGATACGCAGTATTTT.

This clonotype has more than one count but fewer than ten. The CDR3 loop is CASSLEWGEAFF. In DNA, the CDR3 is TGTGCCAGCAGCTTGGAATGGGGTGAAGCTTTCTTT. The rearrangement links TRBV5-6 to TRBJ1-1; D unclear. V lost 0 bases, J lost 7 bases, and 7 bases lay in between. Germline CDR1 is SGHDT and CDR2 is YYEEEE. The CDR3 totals 12 residues.

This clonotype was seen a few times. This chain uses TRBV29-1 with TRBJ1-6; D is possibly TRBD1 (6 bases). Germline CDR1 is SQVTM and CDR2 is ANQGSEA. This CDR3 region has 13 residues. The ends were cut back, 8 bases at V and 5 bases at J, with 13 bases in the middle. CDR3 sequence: CSFRGRDNSPLHF. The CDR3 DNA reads TGCAGCTTCAGGGGTCGAGATAATTCACCCCTCCACTTT.

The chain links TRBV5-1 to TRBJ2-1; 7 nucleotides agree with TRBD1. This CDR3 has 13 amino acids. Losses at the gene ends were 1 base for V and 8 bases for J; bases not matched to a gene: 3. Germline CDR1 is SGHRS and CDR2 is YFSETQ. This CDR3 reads CASSLQGGDEQFF. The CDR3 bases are TGCGCCAGCAGCTTGCAAGGGGGCGATGAGCAGTTCTTC.

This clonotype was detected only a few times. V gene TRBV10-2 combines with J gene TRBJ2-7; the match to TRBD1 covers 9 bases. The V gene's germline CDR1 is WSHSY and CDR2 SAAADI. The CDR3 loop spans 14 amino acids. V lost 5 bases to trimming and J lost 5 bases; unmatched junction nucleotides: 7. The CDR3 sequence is CASSSGQGVDEQYF. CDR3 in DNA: TGCGCCAGCAGTTCGGGACAGGGTGTGGACGAGCAGTACTTC.

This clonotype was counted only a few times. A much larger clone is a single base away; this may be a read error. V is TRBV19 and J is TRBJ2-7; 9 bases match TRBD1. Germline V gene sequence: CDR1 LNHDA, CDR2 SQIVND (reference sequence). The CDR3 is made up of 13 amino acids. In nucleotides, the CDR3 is TGTGCCAGTCGTATGGGGACAGGGCGCGAGCAGTACTTC. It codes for CASRMGTGREQYF.

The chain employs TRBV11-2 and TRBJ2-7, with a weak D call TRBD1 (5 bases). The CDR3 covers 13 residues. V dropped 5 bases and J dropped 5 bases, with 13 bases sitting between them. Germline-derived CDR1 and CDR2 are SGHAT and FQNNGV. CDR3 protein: CASSPQVFHEQYF. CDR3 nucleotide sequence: TGTGCCAGCAGCCCACAGGTTTTCCACGAGCAGTACTTC.